Below, 18 T cell receptor beta chains from the same sample are listed, as sequenced in a study of blood T cell repertoires in COVID-19. Measured with immunoSEQ multiplex PCR; TCRdb has only the in-frame clones, and not every one. The table has 200,000 to 250,000 clones, more than 85% seen once. The material sequenced was peripheral blood. These TCRs come from a man aged 55 to 69 with acute or convalescent COVID-19.

The gene calls are TRBV11-1 and TRBJ2-7; no firm D call. Germline V gene sequence: CDR1 SGHAT, CDR2 FQDESV (reference sequence). This CDR3 has 12 amino acids. The V end was cut by 4 bases, the J end by 0 bases, with 4 bases between. CDR3 region: CASSSSSYEQYF. The CDR3 region has the DNA TGTGCCAGCAGCTCGAGCTCCTACGAGCAGTACTTC. Supplemented by reference TRBV11-1 and TRBJ2-7, the full variable domain reads EAEVAQSPRYKITEKSQAVAFWCDPISGHATLYWYRQILGQGPELLVQFQDESVVDDSQLPKDRFSAERLKGVDSTLKIQPAELGDSAMYLCASSSSSYEQYFGPGTRLTVT.

The chain joins TRBV3-1 (or the pseudogene TRBV3-2) to TRBJ1-1; D is undetermined. The V gene lost 4 bases and the J gene lost 3 bases, with 12 bases spanning the gap. CDR1 and CDR2 from the germline V gene are LGHDT and YNNKEL (reference sequence). The CDR3 length is 14 residues. The CDR3 DNA sequence: TGTGCCAGCAGCCCAGGCCTAAAAGACACTGAAGCTTTCTTT. As protein: CASSPGLKDTEAFF.

V is TRBV3-1 (or the pseudogene TRBV3-2) and J is TRBJ2-7, with no clear D. With 0 bases removed from V and 4 bases from J, the gap between germline ends came to 10 bases. Germline CDR1 is LGHDT and CDR2 is YNNKEL (reference sequence). The CDR3 contains 14 residues. The CDR3 here is CASSQDAITYEQYF. CDR3 bases: TGTGCCAGCAGCCAAGATGCCATTACTTACGAGCAGTACTTC.

The chain links TRBV2 to TRBJ1-4, with D possibly matching TRBD1 (6 bases). This CDR3 comprises 15 residues. The ends were cut back, 7 bases at V and 8 bases at J, with 20 bases in the middle. The germline V gene encodes CDR1 SNHLY and CDR2 FYNNEI. CDR3 sequence: CASIGGHGVKEKLFF. The CDR3 region has the DNA TGTGCCAGCATTGGGGGACATGGGGTCAAGGAAAAACTGTTTTTT.

The gene calls are TRBV6-5 and TRBJ2-7; 10 bases fit TRBD1. V trimming: 7 bases; J trimming: 8 bases; junction bases outside the gene matches: 8. The CDR3 length is 13 residues. Germline V CDR1 and CDR2: MNHEY, SVGAGI. DNA for the CDR3: TGTGCCAGCAACACCTTGGGACAGGGGAAGCAGTACTTC. It specifies CASNTLGQGKQYF.

As for this clone: Other DNA variants within this sample encode the same CDR3. The chain joins TRBV6-5 to TRBJ1-1; 8 bases fit TRBD1. The V gene's germline CDR1 is MNHEY and CDR2 SVGAGI. V dropped 6 bases and J dropped 5; count of bases not matched to a gene: 8. This CDR3 is 14 amino acids long. The CDR3 loop is CASRPGTGGTEAFF. CDR3 sequence (DNA): TGTGCCAGCAGACCTGGGACAGGTGGAACTGAAGCTTTCTTT.

The DNA for the CDR3 is TGTGCCAGCATGGTGGGCCTCGGCAATGAGCAGTTCTTC. Residues: CASMVGLGNEQFF. The chain uses TRBV6-5 and TRBJ2-1; D is undetermined. The length of the CDR3 is 13 residues. Trimming cost V 7 bases and J 6 bases, with 13 bases left between them. Germline V gene lookup returns CDR1 MNHEY and CDR2 SVGAGI.

The J gene is TRBJ2-3, the V gene TRBV2, with a weak D call TRBD1 (6 bases). The germline V and J ends were trimmed by 8 bases and 0 bases, with 15 bases remaining between them. Per the germline V gene, CDR1 is SNHLY and CDR2 is FYNNEI. This CDR3 spans 15 amino acids. As DNA, the CDR3 is TGTGCCAGCCTCACGGGCAGGGGCAGCACAGATACGCAGTATTTT. Amino acids: CASLTGRGSTDTQYF.

The chain is built from TRBV7-2 and TRBJ1-2, with 9 bases identical to TRBD1. Per the germline V gene, CDR1 is SGHTA and CDR2 is FQGNSA. V lost 2 bases, J lost 3 bases, and 13 bases stayed unmatched. The CDR3 runs 18 residues. The CDR3 region is CASSLQLLNRGRDYGYTF. CDR3 nucleotide sequence: TGTGCCAGCAGCTTACAGTTATTAAACAGGGGGCGAGACTATGGCTACACCTTC.

This clone has only one observation. V gene TRBV20-1 combines with J gene TRBJ1-1; the D is unclear. Germline assignment: CDR1 DFQATT and CDR2 SNEGSKA (reference sequence). The V and J ends lost 3 bases and 2 bases respectively, with 4 bases between them. This CDR3 is 11 amino acids long. CDR3 nucleotide sequence: TGCAGTGCTAGGGCAAACACTGAAGCTTTCTTT. Translated: CSARANTEAFF.

Remarks on this clone: Other DNA variants within this sample encode the same CDR3. CDR3 in DNA: TGTGCCAGCAGCTTAACAGGGCTGAACACTGAAGCTTTCTTT. It codes for CASSLTGLNTEAFF. The chain uses TRBV11-2 and TRBJ1-1; D is possibly TRBD1 (6 bases). Germline lookup yields CDR1 SGHAT and CDR2 FQNNGV. With 2 bases removed from V and 0 bases from J, the gap between germline ends came to 7 bases. The length of the CDR3 is 14 residues.

This clone came up once. V usage is TRBV6-4 and J usage is TRBJ2-2, with D perhaps TRBD1 (5 bases). V lost 1 base to trimming and J lost 3 bases, with 9 bases between them. The CDR3 loop spans 15 amino acids. Germline V gene data show CDR1 as MRHNA and CDR2 as SNTAGT. The CDR3 DNA sequence: TGTGCCAGCAGTGACTTGGCAGGGCACACCGGGGAGCTGTTTTTT. Protein product: CASSDLAGHTGELFF.

The CDR3 here is CASKPWGTGDTEAFF. The CDR3 DNA reads TGTGCCAGTAAACCATGGGGGACAGGGGACACTGAAGCTTTCTTT. The chain links TRBV19 to TRBJ1-1, with 10 bases lining up with TRBD1. V trimming: 7 bases; J trimming: 3 bases; junction bases outside the gene matches: 8. This CDR3 is built from 15 residues. Germline V CDR1 and CDR2: LNHDA, SQIVND (reference sequence).

The rearrangement links TRBV9 to TRBJ2-2, with D possibly matching TRBD1 (5 bases). This CDR3 is 15 amino acids long. Germline V gene sequence: CDR1 SGDLS, CDR2 YYNGEE. V lost 3 bases, J lost 0 bases, and 9 bases lay in between. The CDR3 coding sequence is TGTGCCAGCAGCGATGACAGCGCGAACACCGGGGAGCTGTTTTTT. It yields the protein CASSDDSANTGELFF. The full variable domain, completed using reference TRBV9 and TRBJ2-2, is DSGVTQTPKHLITATGQRVTLRCSPRSGDLSVYWYQQSLDQGLQFLIQYYNGEERAKGNILERFSAQQFPDLHSELNLSSLELGDSALYFCASSDDSANTGELFFGEGSRLTVL.

The chain has TRBV19 and TRBJ1-2, with D unresolved. V was pared by 6 bases and J by 2 bases, with 13 bases between. This CDR3 is 14 amino acids long. Germline V gene sequence: CDR1 LNHDA, CDR2 SQIVND (reference sequence). CDR3 nucleotide sequence: TGTGCCAGTAGCTACAACCGAGGAAACTATGGCTACACCTTC. It translates to CASSYNRGNYGYTF.

V and J are TRBV11-1 and TRBJ2-5, with TRBD2 matching 10 bases. Unmatched junction bases numbered 1, after V lost 1 base and J lost 5 bases. Germline V gene data show CDR1 as SGHAT and CDR2 as FQDESV (reference sequence). The CDR3 consists of 14 residues. The CDR3 protein is CASSLGGLAETQYF. The CDR3 DNA reads as TGTGCCAGCAGCTTAGGGGGACTAGCGGAGACCCAGTACTTC.

The chain links TRBV9 to TRBJ2-5; 9 bases agree with TRBD2. Losses at the gene ends were 3 bases for V and 4 bases for J; bases not matched to a gene: 7. CDR1 SGDLS and CDR2 YYNGEE come from the germline V gene. The CDR3 runs 15 residues. CDR3 amino acids: CASSGGGAFGETQYF. The CDR3 nucleotides are TGTGCCAGCAGCGGCGGGGGGGCTTTCGGAGAGACCCAGTACTTC.

This chain links TRBV6-7 with TRBJ1-1, with TRBD1 matching over 8 bases. TRBV6-7 is reported as an ORF; its role is uncertain. The ends lost 5 bases at V and 3 bases at J; junction bases unmatched: 8. The CDR3 extends over 15 amino acids. CDR3 nucleotides: TGTGCCAGCAGTGACAGGGGTTCCTGGGACACTGAAGCTTTCTTT. It yields the protein CASSDRGSWDTEAFF.